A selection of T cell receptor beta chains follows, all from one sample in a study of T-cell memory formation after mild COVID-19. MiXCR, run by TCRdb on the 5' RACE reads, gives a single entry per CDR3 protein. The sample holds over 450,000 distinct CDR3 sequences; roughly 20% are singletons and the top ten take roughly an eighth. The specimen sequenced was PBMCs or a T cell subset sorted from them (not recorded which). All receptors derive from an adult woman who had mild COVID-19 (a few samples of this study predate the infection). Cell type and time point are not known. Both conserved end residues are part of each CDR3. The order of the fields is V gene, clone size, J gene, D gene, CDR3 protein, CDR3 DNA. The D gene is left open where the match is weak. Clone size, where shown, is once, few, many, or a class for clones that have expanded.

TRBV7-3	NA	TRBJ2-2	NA	CASRPASDTGELFF	TGTGCCAGCAGGCCGGCCTCAGACACCGGGGAGCTGTTTTTT
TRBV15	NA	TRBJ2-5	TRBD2	CATSRGRAGETQYF	TGTGCCACCAGTCGTGGGAGGGCCGGAGAGACCCAGTACTTC
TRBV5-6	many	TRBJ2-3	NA	CASSLGTPRTDTQYF	TGTGCCAGCAGCCTAGGGACCCCACGAACAGATACGCAGTATTTT
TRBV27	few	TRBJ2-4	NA	CASRVGGFRGIQYF	TGTGCCAGCAGAGTAGGGGGATTCCGGGGCATTCAGTACTTC
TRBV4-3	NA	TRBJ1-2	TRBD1	CASSQGDRNYGYTF	TGCGCCAGCAGCCAAGGGGACAGGAACTATGGCTACACCTTC
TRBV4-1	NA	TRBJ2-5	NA	CASSQKWGVETQYF	TGCGCCAGCAGCCAGAAATGGGGGGTCGAGACCCAGTACTTC
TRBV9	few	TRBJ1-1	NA	CASSVEVGDTEAFF	TGTGCCAGCAGCGTAGAGGTGGGGGACACTGAAGCTTTCTTT
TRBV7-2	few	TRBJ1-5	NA	CASSLAGFPQPQHF	TGTGCCAGCAGCTTAGCAGGGTTCCCTCAGCCCCAGCATTTT
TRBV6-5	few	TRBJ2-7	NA	CASRSEFPSYEQYF	TGTGCCAGCAGGTCGGAATTTCCCTCCTACGAGCAGTACTTC
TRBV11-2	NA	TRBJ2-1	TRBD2	CASSLVASGGHSYNEQFF	TGTGCCAGCAGCTTAGTGGCTAGCGGGGGGCACTCCTACAATGAGCAGTTCTTC
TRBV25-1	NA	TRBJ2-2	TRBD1	CASSPQGASGELFF	TGTGCCAGCAGTCCACAGGGGGCAAGCGGGGAGCTGTTTTTT
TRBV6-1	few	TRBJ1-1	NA	CASMHTEAFF	TGTGCCAGCATGCACACTGAAGCTTTCTTT
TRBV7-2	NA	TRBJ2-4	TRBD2	CASSLSGGQRNIQYF	TGTGCCAGCAGCTTATCGGGGGGGCAGAGAAACATTCAGTACTTC
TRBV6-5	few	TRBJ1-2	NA	CASSLTPKLNYGYTF	TGTGCCAGCAGTCTTACACCTAAATTAAACTATGGCTACACCTTC
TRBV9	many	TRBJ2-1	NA	CASSPNYFPGFGQFF	TGTGCCAGCAGCCCGAACTACTTTCCAGGGTTTGGGCAGTTCTTC
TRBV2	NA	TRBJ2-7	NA	CASRSQGAYEQYF	TGTGCCAGCAGGAGCCAAGGAGCCTACGAGCAGTACTTC
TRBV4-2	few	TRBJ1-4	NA	CASSQDWGAANEKLFF	TGTGCCAGCAGCCAAGATTGGGGGGCGGCTAATGAAAAACTGTTTTTT
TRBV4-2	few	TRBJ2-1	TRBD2	CASHGSSGDSYNEQFF	TGTGCCAGCCACGGAAGTAGCGGGGACTCCTACAATGAGCAGTTCTTC
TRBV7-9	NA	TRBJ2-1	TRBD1	CASSQAGQGEYNEQFF	TGTGCCAGCAGCCAGGCCGGACAGGGGGAATACAATGAGCAGTTCTTC
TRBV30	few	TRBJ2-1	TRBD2	CAWERGGRDEQFF	TGTGCCTGGGAGCGGGGGGGCCGGGATGAGCAGTTCTTC
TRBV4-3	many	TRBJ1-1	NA	CASSPVAGREAFF	TGCGCCAGCAGCCCGGTGGCTGGGAGGGAAGCTTTCTTT
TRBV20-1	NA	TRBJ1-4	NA	CSASDRSATNEKLFF	TGCAGTGCCTCCGACAGGTCCGCAACTAATGAAAAACTGTTTTTT
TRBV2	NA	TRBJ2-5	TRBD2	CATDRLAGMETQYF	TGTGCCACCGATAGACTAGCGGGGATGGAGACCCAGTACTTC
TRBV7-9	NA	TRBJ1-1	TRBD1	CASSSGQGRSTEAFF	TGTGCCAGCAGCTCCGGACAGGGTAGGTCCACTGAAGCTTTCTTT
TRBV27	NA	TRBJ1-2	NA	CASSLWGFDGYTF	TGTGCCAGCAGTTTATGGGGGTTTGATGGCTACACCTTC
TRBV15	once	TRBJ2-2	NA	CATSSTGSTGELFF	TGTGCCACCAGCAGTACAGGGAGCACCGGTGAGCTGTTTTTT
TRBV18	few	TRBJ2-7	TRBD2	CASSAYWGLAYEQYF	TGTGCCAGCTCAGCGTACTGGGGACTAGCCTACGAGCAGTACTTC